One and the same sample provided the 11 T cell receptor beta chains below, sequenced in a study of blood T cell repertoires in COVID-19. TCRdb's table, derived via immunoSEQ multiplex PCR, lists solely in-frame clones and lacks some. The sample lists 70,000 to 75,000 clones, roughly 80% occurring once. The material sequenced was peripheral blood. Source of these receptors: a woman in her seventies with acute or convalescent COVID-19.

This clone was observed once. V usage is TRBV19 and J usage is TRBJ2-1, with TRBD2 as a possible D gene (6 bases). V gave up 1 base and J gave up 7 bases, with 11 bases separating them. CDR3 length: 14 amino acids. Germline V CDR1 and CDR2: LNHDA, SQIVND (reference sequence). CDR3 nucleotides: TGTGCCAGTAGTATAGCGGGAGTGGTTAATGAGCAGTTCTTC. It translates to CASSIAGVVNEQFF.

The chain combines TRBV9 with TRBJ1-2, with D possibly TRBD1 on 5 matching bases. The CDR3 is 17 amino acids. V was shortened by 0 bases and J by 2 bases, with 17 bases between the two germline ends. Germline CDR1 and CDR2: SGDLS and YYNGEE. For the CDR3, the DNA is TGTGCCAGCAGCGTAGAAGGTCTGGCAGGGAGGAACTATGGCTACACCTTC. As protein: CASSVEGLAGRNYGYTF.

The rearrangement joins TRBV28 to TRBJ1-1; TRBD1 matches 10 bases. The CDR3 has 14 amino acids. Germline CDR1 is MDHEN and CDR2 is SYDVKM. The J segment lost 2 bases and the V segment lost 5 bases, leaving 2 bases of the junction unmatched. CDR3 bases: TGTGCCAGCAGTACGACAGGGGGCAACACTGAAGCTTTCTTT. Amino acid sequence: CASSTTGGNTEAFF.

The chain has TRBV3-1 (or the pseudogene TRBV3-2) and TRBJ1-2; D gene ambiguous. V was trimmed by 1 base and J by 8 bases, leaving 14 bases between them. CDR3 length: 14 amino acids. CDR1 LGHDT and CDR2 YNNKEL come from the germline V gene (reference sequence). The CDR3 here is CASSQGVVGSGYTF. The DNA of the CDR3 is TGTGCCAGCAGCCAAGGCGTGGTGGGGAGCGGCTACACCTTC.

This clone was found once. V gene TRBV5-1 combines with J gene TRBJ1-4; D may be TRBD1 (5 bases). The V end was cut by 4 bases, the J end by 7 bases, with 14 bases between. The CDR3 contains 14 residues. Per germline, CDR1 SGHRS and CDR2 YFSETQ. The CDR3 here is CASSLIGGGEKLFF. CDR3 nucleotide sequence: TGCGCCAGCAGCCTCATCGGGGGAGGTGAAAAACTGTTTTTT.

The chain has TRBV5-1 and TRBJ1-5; no reliable D call. Trimming pared 0 bases from V and 5 bases from J, leaving 9 bases between. CDR1 is SGHRS and CDR2 is YFSETQ in the germline V gene. The CDR3 runs to 14 residues. Written as DNA, the CDR3 is TGCGCCAGCAGCTTGGCTCCAGGCTATCAGCCCCAGCATTTT. Translated: CASSLAPGYQPQHF.

The CDR3 spells CASSSATDRGYGYTF. DNA for the CDR3: TGTGCCAGCAGCTCCGCGACCGATAGGGGGTATGGCTACACCTTC. The chain carries TRBV5-5 and TRBJ1-2, with D perhaps matching TRBD1 (6 bases). The CDR3 contains 15 residues. Germline V lookup: CDR1 SGHKS, CDR2 YYEKEE (reference sequence). Trimming took off 3 bases at V and 5 bases at J, with 17 bases between the two ends.

The V and J genes are TRBV10-1 and TRBJ2-1, with 7 bases identical to TRBD2. Germline assignment: CDR1 WNHNN and CDR2 SYGVQD (reference sequence). The CDR3 covers 14 residues. Trimming cost V 6 bases and J 6 bases; bases outside gene matches: 8. This CDR3 is CASSPGLVGNEQFF. Here the CDR3 DNA reads TGCGCCAGCAGCCCCGGACTAGTTGGCAATGAGCAGTTCTTC.

A single count supports this clone. The chain employs TRBV5-6 and TRBJ2-7, with D possibly matching TRBD1 (6 bases). This CDR3 spans 14 amino acids. Trimming cost V 2 bases and J 0 bases, with 9 bases left between them. Germline CDR1 and CDR2: SGHDT and YYEEEE. The CDR3 sequence is CASSFGTLSYEQYF. The CDR3 DNA reads TGTGCCAGCAGCTTCGGGACACTCTCCTACGAGCAGTACTTC.

The chain is built from TRBV11-2 and TRBJ1-2; D gene uncertain. CDR1 and CDR2 (germline): SGHAT, FQNNGV. The CDR3 contains 16 residues. The V end was cut by 1 base, the J end by 2 bases, with 14 bases between. The CDR3 DNA is TGTGCCAGCAGCTTAGGATCACGTCAGGTCAACTATGGCTACACCTTC. Its translation: CASSLGSRQVNYGYTF.

This clone was seen only a few times. The chain is built from TRBV10-1 and TRBJ2-7, with TRBD1 matching 11 bases. This CDR3 has 15 residues. CDR1 is WNHNN and CDR2 is SYGVQD in the germline V gene (reference sequence). The V gene end was trimmed by 5 bases and the J gene end by 0 bases; junction bases not matched to a gene: 3. This CDR3 reads CASSHGTGGSYEQYF. CDR3 sequence (DNA): TGCGCCAGCAGTCACGGGACAGGGGGCTCCTACGAGCAGTACTTC.